Following are 9 T cell receptor beta chains from one sample sequenced in a study of T-cell reconstitution after alpha-beta-depleted transplantation in children. The TCRbeta library was prepared with unique molecular identifiers. One entry per CDR3 protein, called by TCRdb with MiXCR from the PCR reads. The repertoire has approximately 150,000 distinct CDR3 sequences, 8% to 10% of them found once; the top ten carry 18%. The starting material was PBMCs, mostly from graft donor cells, obtained 180 days after TCRalphabeta/CD19-depleted stem cell transplant. These receptors came from a female patient aged 2-15 years who had a stem cell transplant for congenital amegakaryocytic thrombocytopenia, so the T cells may come from the graft donor.

The table lists this clonotype with a few counts. The CDR3 DNA sequence: TGTGCCAGCAGTTACTCGGACAGGGACAATTCACCCCTCCACTTT. Amino acid sequence: CASSYSDRDNSPLHF. J is TRBJ1-6 and V is TRBV6-5; 8 bases line up with TRBD1. The CDR3 is made up of 15 amino acids. Germline-derived CDR1 and CDR2 are MNHEY and SVGAGI. V lost 0 bases to trimming and J lost 7 bases; unmatched junction nucleotides: 2.

This clonotype was seen many times. This chain uses TRBV20-1 with TRBJ2-2; 9 bases line up with TRBD1. The CDR3 consists of 13 residues. Germline V gives CDR1 DFQATT, CDR2 SNEGSKA (reference sequence). Trimming removed 6 bases from V and 7 bases from J; junction bases left unmatched: 6. The CDR3 DNA follows: TGCAGTGCCCGGACAGGGGAGAACGGGGAGCTGTTTTTT. As protein: CSARTGENGELFF.

The table lists this clonotype with a few counts. This chain links TRBV28 with TRBJ2-7, with D possibly being TRBD1 (5 bases). V lost 3 bases to trimming and J lost 5 bases, with 8 bases between them. The germline CDR1 and CDR2 sequences are MDHEN and SYDVKM. The CDR3 runs 12 residues. This CDR3 is CASSLKGDEQYF. The CDR3 DNA sequence: TGTGCCAGCAGTTTGAAAGGGGACGAGCAGTACTTC.

The table lists this clonotype with many counts. The V call is TRBV18, the J call TRBJ1-3; D ambiguous. From germline, CDR1 is KGHSH and CDR2 LQKENI. The CDR3 is made up of 14 amino acids. V lost 2 bases, J lost 1 base, and 6 bases lay in between. Here the CDR3 reads CASSPGQSGNTIYF. The CDR3 nucleotides are TGTGCCAGCTCACCAGGGCAGTCTGGAAACACCATATATTTT. Based on the CDR3 plus reference TRBV18 and TRBJ1-3, the full variable domain is NAGVMQNPRHLVRRRGQEARLRCSPMKGHSHVYWYRQLPEEGLKFMVYLQKENIIDESGMPKERFSAEFPKEGPSILRIQQVVRGDSAAYFCASSPGQSGNTIYFGEGSWLTVV.

The chain combines TRBV10-3 with TRBJ2-1; 9 bases line up with TRBD1. CDR1 and CDR2 from the germline V gene are ENHRY and SYGVKD. J was trimmed by 9 bases and V by 2 bases; bases with no gene match: 11. The CDR3 extends over 16 amino acids. This CDR3 is CAISESKGQGLFEQFF. CDR3 DNA sequence: TGTGCCATCAGTGAGAGTAAGGGACAGGGTTTGTTTGAGCAGTTCTTC.

This clonotype was seen only a few times. The chain uses TRBV12-3 or TRBV12-4 and TRBJ1-2; D is possibly TRBD1 (5 bases). Trimming removed 5 bases from V and 6 bases from J, with 13 bases in between. The CDR3 is 13 amino acids. CDR3 sequence: CASSPNGHHGYTF. CDR3 bases: TGTGCCAGCAGTCCTAATGGACACCATGGCTACACCTTC.

This clonotype came up many times. The rearrangement links TRBV5-4 to TRBJ1-2, with D uncertain. The CDR3 sequence is 14 residues long. Trimming shortened V by 0 bases and J by 4 bases, and 10 bases separated the two germline ends. Germline assignment: CDR1 SGHNT and CDR2 YYREEE (reference sequence). This CDR3 reads CASSLEPAPYGYTF. CDR3 bases: TGTGCCAGCAGCTTGGAGCCGGCCCCCTATGGCTACACCTTC.

This clonotype has a count of ten or more. The CDR3 coding sequence is TGCGCCAGCAGCCTATCTAGCGGGAGCCGGGATACGCAGTATTTT. Residues: CASSLSSGSRDTQYF. The V and J genes are TRBV5-1 and TRBJ2-3; 10 nucleotides line up with TRBD2. J lost 6 bases, V lost 4 bases, and 8 bases had no gene match. The CDR3 runs to 15 residues. The germline V gene encodes CDR1 SGHRS and CDR2 YFSETQ.

Many counts were recorded for this clonotype. The gene calls are TRBV5-1 and TRBJ2-7; D is perhaps TRBD1 or TRBD2 (5 bases each). Trimming pared 5 bases from V and 3 bases from J, leaving 12 bases between. This CDR3 is 13 amino acids long. The germline CDR1 and CDR2 sequences are SGHRS and YFSETQ. The CDR3 region has the DNA TGCGCCAGCAGATCTCTGGGGGACTACGAGCAGTACTTC. Amino acid sequence: CASRSLGDYEQYF. The whole variable domain, remainder taken from reference TRBV5-1 and TRBJ2-7, is KAGVTQTPRYLIKTRGQQVTLSCSPISGHRSVSWYQQTPGQGLQFLFEYFSETQRNKGNFPGRFSGRQFSNSRSEMNVSTLELGDSALYLCASRSLGDYEQYFGPGTRLTVT.